This T cell receptor (beta chain) is drawn from a study of blood T cell repertoires in COVID-19. Study-level information: Sites in the United States, Italy and Spain provided acute and convalescent COVID-19 samples.

In the original workflow: Estimated nucleated cell counts came from reference gene primer amplification. Clones were read by immunoSEQ multiplex PCR, and TCRdb kept only the in-frame ones, dropping some. That table is the source of V, J and clone size, and D and trimming were worked out from the DNA. The repertoire holds fewer than 200,000 clones, with around four fifths as singletons. While infection was still active, Seattle patients were enrolled and then followed longitudinally. Germline V gene sequence: CDR1 SGHRS, CDR2 YFSETQ. The V end was cut by 2 bases, the J end by 0 bases, with 9 bases between. The CDR3 covers 15 residues.

The receptor's source is a woman older than 75 with COVID-19, enrolled during active disease. V gene TRBV5-1 combines with J gene TRBJ1-5; no clear D gene. The sequenced sample was peripheral blood. The CDR3 region is CASSFNGDSNQPQHF. CDR3 coding DNA: TGCGCCAGCAGCTTTAACGGTGATAGCAATCAGCCCCAGCATTTT.